The 32 T cell receptor beta chains presented below share a single source sample, sequenced in a study of shared clonotypes between healthy human individuals. Sequencing used immunoSEQ multiplex PCR; TCRdb keeps in-frame clones, though not all of them. The data show some 1 million clones, under 80% seen once. The sequenced sample was memory CD4+ T cells sorted from blood. Sample subset: CD45RA-negative fraction. The receptors were gathered from a man in his late teens or twenties in good health.

The chain carries TRBV12-5 and TRBJ1-4, with unresolved D. This CDR3 contains 15 residues. Germline V gene data show CDR1 as LGHNT and CDR2 as FRNRAP. V was shortened by 5 bases and J by 7 bases, with 17 bases between the two germline ends. The DNA of the CDR3 is TGTGCTAGTGGTCTGACCTGTAAGGGCGGTGAAAAACTGTTTTTT. Protein sequence: CASGLTCKGGEKLFF.

The rearrangement links TRBV18 to TRBJ1-1; tentative D call: TRBD1 (5 bases). CDR1 and CDR2 from the germline V gene are KGHSH and LQKENI. This CDR3 spans 16 amino acids. Trimming removed 3 bases at V and 7 bases at J, with 21 bases between. CDR3 loop: CASSPNTQGYRDEAFF. The CDR3 nucleotides read TGTGCCAGCTCACCGAACACCCAGGGATACCGTGATGAAGCTTTCTTT.

The rearrangement links TRBV9 to TRBJ2-1, with 14 bases that match TRBD2. There are 20 residues in the CDR3. Germline lookup yields CDR1 SGDLS and CDR2 YYNGEE. V lost 0 bases and J lost 0; bases outside the gene matches: 8. Here the CDR3 reads CASSVGAGTSGSSSYNEQFF. CDR3 DNA: TGTGCCAGCAGCGTAGGGGCGGGGACTAGCGGGAGTAGCTCCTACAATGAGCAGTTCTTC.

V is TRBV19 and J is TRBJ1-6, with 7 bases that match TRBD1. V lost 3 bases, J lost 6 bases, and 5 bases stayed unmatched. From germline, CDR1 is LNHDA and CDR2 SQIVND (reference sequence). CDR3 length equals 15 residues. Here the CDR3 DNA reads TGTGCCAGTAGTATGGGGACAGTGACTAATTCACCCCTCCACTTT. It codes for CASSMGTVTNSPLHF.

The gene calls are TRBV29-1 and TRBJ1-3; D is uncertain. The CDR3 is made up of 16 amino acids. Germline V CDR1 and CDR2: SQVTM, ANQGSEA. Trimming stripped 7 bases from V and 2 bases from J, with 21 bases between. Here the CDR3 reads CSAGSWGGTTGNTIYF. The CDR3 DNA reads TGCAGCGCTGGGTCGTGGGGAGGCACCACTGGAAACACCATATATTTT.

The V and J genes are TRBV7-2 and TRBJ2-7; 12 nucleotides match TRBD1. With 4 bases clipped from V and 6 bases from J, the junction kept 4 bases outside the gene matches. The CDR3 runs 14 residues. Germline V gene data show CDR1 as SGHTA and CDR2 as FQGNSA. The CDR3 DNA is TGTGCCAGCAGCTGGGGACAGGGGGCGTCCGAGCAGTACTTC. It yields the protein CASSWGQGASEQYF.

This sequence joins TRBV2 and TRBJ2-5; 10 bases align to TRBD2. CDR3 size: 15 residues. Germline CDR1 is SNHLY and CDR2 is FYNNEI. The junction had 2 bases not matched to a gene; V was cut back by 3 bases and J by 1 base. CDR3 bases: TGTGCCAGCAGTGACCAGCGGGGGGGCCAAGAGACCCAGTACTTC. Encoded protein: CASSDQRGGQETQYF.

The chain has TRBV28 and TRBJ2-5; TRBD1 matches at 9 bases. The CDR3 has 15 amino acids. CDR1 and CDR2 (germline): MDHEN, SYDVKM. J lost 0 bases, V lost 3 bases, and 2 bases had no gene match. The CDR3 loop reads CASSFGDRDQETQYF. CDR3 nucleotide sequence: TGTGCCAGCAGTTTTGGGGACAGGGACCAAGAGACCCAGTACTTC.

As concerns this clone: Other DNA sequences within the sample encode an identical CDR3. The chain carries TRBV20-1 and TRBJ1-1, with D hard to call. This CDR3 spans 10 amino acids. Trimming left V 1 base short and J 5 bases short, with 2 bases between. Germline assignment: CDR1 DFQATT and CDR2 SNEGSKA (reference sequence). CDR3 DNA: TGCAGTGCTAGAGGTACTGAAGCTTTCTTT. Its translation: CSARGTEAFF.

This chain uses TRBV11-2 with TRBJ2-2; 10 bases are a match to TRBD2. This CDR3 has 15 amino acids. Trimming cost V 8 bases and J 5 bases; bases outside gene matches: 8. Looked up from germline, CDR1 is SGHAT and CDR2 is FQNNGV. CDR3 nucleotide sequence: TGTGCCAGCTCAGCGGGAGGGCCGGCTACCGGGGAGCTGTTTTTT. Its translation is CASSAGGPATGELFF. Combining the CDR3 with reference TRBV11-2 and TRBJ2-2 gives the whole variable domain EAGVAQSPRYKIIEKRQSVAFWCNPISGHATLYWYQQILGQGPKLLIQFQNNGVVDDSQLPKDRFSAERLKGVDSTLKIQPAKLEDSAVYLCASSAGGPATGELFFGEGSRLTVL.

This sequence joins TRBV10-3 and TRBJ2-7; D call uncertain. CDR3 length: 15 residues. Germline V gives CDR1 ENHRY, CDR2 SYGVKD. V was shortened by 0 bases and J by 2 bases, with 11 bases between the two germline ends. The CDR3 reads CAISESQQPAYEQYF. CDR3 in DNA: TGTGCCATCAGTGAGTCGCAACAGCCCGCCTACGAGCAGTACTTC.

This clone was seen a single time. The V and J genes are TRBV6-6 and TRBJ1-4, with D tentatively TRBD1 (5 bases). V lost 5 bases and J 5 bases, leaving 15 bases between the germline ends. The length of the CDR3 is 15 residues. Germline lookup yields CDR1 MNHNY and CDR2 SVGAGI (reference sequence). The CDR3, as DNA: TGTGCCAGCAGTCCGGGGACGGCGTCAAATGAAAAACTGTTTTTT. It translates to CASSPGTASNEKLFF.

This chain connects TRBV5-1 to TRBJ2-3; a weak D match, TRBD1 (5 bases). V lost 0 bases, J lost 8 bases, and 10 bases lay in between. The CDR3 has 13 amino acids. Germline assignment: CDR1 SGHRS and CDR2 YFSETQ. CDR3 sequence reads: CASSLAWQGTQYF. CDR3 DNA sequence: TGCGCCAGCAGCTTGGCCTGGCAGGGTACGCAGTATTTT.

This sequence joins TRBV5-1 and TRBJ2-5, with 8 bases matching TRBD1. This CDR3 contains 15 residues. V lost 4 bases, J lost 5 bases, and 10 bases stayed unmatched. CDR1 is SGHRS, CDR2 YFSETQ, per germline. The CDR3 protein is CASSPAQGARETQYF. CDR3 in DNA: TGCGCCAGCAGCCCAGCTCAGGGGGCGAGGGAGACCCAGTACTTC.

This rearrangement joins TRBV7-2 to TRBJ2-1; 9 bases are shared with TRBD1. V shed 2 bases and J 2 bases; nucleotides not matched to a gene: 1. The CDR3 has 15 residues. Germline lookup yields CDR1 SGHTA and CDR2 FQGNSA. The chain's CDR3 is CASSLWDRAYNEQFF. CDR3 DNA: TGTGCCAGCAGCTTATGGGACAGGGCCTACAATGAGCAGTTCTTC.

The chain is built from TRBV13 and TRBJ2-1, with 8 bases matching TRBD2. The length of the CDR3 is 14 residues. Trimming removed 3 bases from V and 9 bases from J; junction bases left unmatched: 7. Germline loops: CDR1 PRHDT, CDR2 FYEKMQ (reference sequence). The CDR3 nucleotides read TGTGCCAGCAGCTTCCGGACTAGCATGGGTGAGCAGTTCTTC. Translating it yields CASSFRTSMGEQFF.

The CDR3 spells CASSPGSGRTGELFF. The CDR3, as DNA: TGCGCCAGCAGCCCCGGTTCCGGGCGTACCGGGGAGCTGTTTTTT. The chain uses TRBV5-1 and TRBJ2-2; D is unclear. Deletions cut 4 bases from V and 5 bases from J, with 15 bases between. Germline loops: CDR1 SGHRS, CDR2 YFSETQ. The CDR3 has 15 amino acids.

The table lists this clone with a count of one. The chain couples TRBV5-1 to TRBJ2-3; 7 nucleotides match TRBD1. Germline-derived CDR1 and CDR2 are SGHRS and YFSETQ. V trimming: 4 bases; J trimming: 6 bases; junction bases outside the gene matches: 11. The length of the CDR3 is 15 residues. The CDR3 spells CASSQTGAARDTQYF. In DNA form, the CDR3 reads TGCGCCAGCAGCCAAACAGGGGCTGCTAGGGATACGCAGTATTTT. Full variable domain (rest looked up from reference TRBV5-1 and TRBJ2-3): KAGVTQTPRYLIKTRGQQVTLSCSPISGHRSVSWYQQTPGQGLQFLFEYFSETQRNKGNFPGRFSGRQFSNSRSEMNVSTLELGDSALYLCASSQTGAARDTQYFGPGTRLTVL.

The chain links TRBV27 to TRBJ1-3; D gene unclear. Trimming left V 5 bases short and J 0 bases short, with 14 bases between. Per the germline V gene, CDR1 is MNHEY and CDR2 is SMNVEV (reference sequence). The CDR3 runs 16 residues. The CDR3 DNA reads TGTGCCAGCAGTCCAGCCTCAGGCTTCTCTGGAAACACCATATATTTT. Translated, it gives CASSPASGFSGNTIYF.

This chain connects TRBV7-7 to TRBJ1-2; TRBD1 matches 7 bases. Germline CDR1 reads SSHAT; CDR2 reads FNYEAQ (reference sequence). The CDR3 length is 13 residues. The CDR3 loop reads CAGGTVANYGYTF. Written as DNA, the CDR3 is TGTGCTGGGGGGACAGTAGCTAACTATGGCTACACCTTC. Filled out from reference TRBV7-7 and TRBJ1-2, the complete variable domain reads GAGVSQSPRYKVTKRGQDVTLRCDPISSHATLYWYQQALGQGPEFLTYFNYEAQPDKSGLPSDRFSAERPEGSISTLTIQRTEQRDSAMYRCAGGTVANYGYTFGSGTRLTVV.

This clone was observed once. The chain combines TRBV7-9 with TRBJ2-5; tentative D call: TRBD1 (6 bases). The length of the CDR3 is 17 residues. V was cut by 5 bases and J by 2 bases, with 21 bases left in between. Germline-derived CDR1 and CDR2 are SEHNR and FQNEAQ (reference sequence). CDR3 amino acids: CASSKDRPLPLQETQYF. The DNA of the CDR3 is TGTGCCAGCAGCAAGGACAGACCACTACCATTACAAGAGACCCAGTACTTC.

The chain has TRBV10-2 and TRBJ2-1, with a weak D call TRBD1 (6 bases). Germline CDR1 reads WSHSY; CDR2 reads SAAADI. This CDR3 has 18 amino acids. Trimming pared 1 base from V and 4 bases from J, leaving 20 bases between. The CDR3 DNA follows: TGCGCCAGCAGTGAGTGGTACAGGGACCCCTCCCTATACAATGAGCAGTTCTTC. The encoded protein is CASSEWYRDPSLYNEQFF.

This clone turned up a few times. CDR3 in DNA: TGTGCCAGCTCACCACCGATGGGTGGGAACACTGAAGCTTTCTTT. Amino acids: CASSPPMGGNTEAFF. The chain links TRBV18 to TRBJ1-1; no clear D gene. The germline V gene encodes CDR1 KGHSH and CDR2 LQKENI. V lost 0 bases to trimming and J lost 1 base, with 9 bases between them. The CDR3 loop spans 15 amino acids. Combining the CDR3 with reference TRBV18 and TRBJ1-1 gives the whole variable domain NAGVMQNPRHLVRRRGQEARLRCSPMKGHSHVYWYRQLPEEGLKFMVYLQKENIIDESGMPKERFSAEFPKEGPSILRIQQVVRGDSAAYFCASSPPMGGNTEAFFGQGTRLTVV.

The DNA for the CDR3 is TGTGCCAGCAGCGAGGGACTAGCGGGAGCCAATGAGCAGTTCTTC. It specifies CASSEGLAGANEQFF. The chain carries TRBV9 and TRBJ2-1, with 14 positions matching TRBD2. The germline V gene has CDR1 SGDLS and CDR2 YYNGEE. V trimming: 3 bases; J trimming: 6 bases; junction bases outside the gene matches: 2. The length of the CDR3 is 15 residues.

As for this clone: An end of the junction differs from the germline gene, which may be a read error. The V and J genes are TRBV7-7 and TRBJ2-2; D unclear. The CDR3 consists of 13 residues. CDR1 and CDR2 (germline): SSHAT, FNYEAQ (reference sequence). Written as DNA, the CDR3 is TGTGCTAGCAGCTTCCGACTTCACGGGGAGCTGTTTTTT. Translation: CASSFRLHGELFF. The whole variable domain, filled in from reference TRBV7-7 and TRBJ2-2, reads GAGVSQSPRYKVTKRGQDVTLRCDPISSHATLYWYQQALGQGPEFLTYFNYEAQPDKSGLPSDRFSAERPEGSISTLTIQRTEQRDSAMYRCASSFRLHGELFFGEGSRLTVL.

This chain links TRBV30 with TRBJ2-7, with 8 positions matching TRBD2. CDR1 is GTSNPN and CDR2 is SVGIG in the germline V gene (reference sequence). The CDR3 is 15 amino acids. After removal of 3 bases from V and 4 bases from J, the junction contained 11 bases not matched to a gene. The CDR3 region is CAWRGSGSGSYEQYF. The DNA of the CDR3 is TGTGCCTGGAGAGGAAGCGGGAGTGGTTCTTACGAGCAGTACTTC.

This rearrangement joins TRBV2 to TRBJ2-7; 7 bases are shared with TRBD1. Germline CDR1 SNHLY, CDR2 FYNNEI. The CDR3 totals 12 residues. V lost 5 bases to trimming and J lost 5 bases; unmatched junction nucleotides: 3. This CDR3 reads CASSPTGHEQYF. DNA of the CDR3: TGTGCCAGCAGTCCGACAGGGCACGAGCAGTACTTC. The full variable domain, with the rest looked up from reference TRBV2 and TRBJ2-7, is EPEVTQTPSHQVTQMGQEVILRCVPISNHLYFYWYRQILGQKVEFLVSFYNNEISEKSEIFDDQFSVERPDGSNFTLKIRSTKLEDSAMYFCASSPTGHEQYFGPGTRLTVT.

This clone was observed a handful of times. The chain couples TRBV29-1 to TRBJ1-1; TRBD1 might be the D (5 bases). V lost 4 bases, J lost 5 bases, and 14 bases lay in between. The CDR3 consists of 13 residues. Germline V lookup: CDR1 SQVTM, CDR2 ANQGSEA. The DNA for the CDR3 is TGCAGCGTTGTCTTTGGGGCAAGAACTGAAGCTTTCTTT. Amino acid sequence: CSVVFGARTEAFF.

This chain links TRBV18 with TRBJ1-6; the D gene is possibly TRBD1 (6 bases). This CDR3 region has 16 residues. Between the trimmed V and J ends, which lost 3 bases and 9 bases, there was a span of 18 bases. Germline assignment: CDR1 KGHSH and CDR2 LQKENI. CDR3 in DNA: TGTGCCAGCTCACCGAGGAGTGCAGGGGAGGTTTCACCCCTCCACTTT. Protein sequence: CASSPRSAGEVSPLHF.

There are a few counts of this clone. The V and J genes are TRBV6-5 and TRBJ1-4; 7 bases match TRBD1. The germline V gene encodes CDR1 MNHEY and CDR2 SVGAGI. With 4 bases clipped from V and 0 bases from J, the junction kept 5 bases outside the gene matches. The CDR3 consists of 16 residues. DNA of the CDR3: TGTGCCAGCAGTTCCGGGACAGCTTCAACTAATGAAAAACTGTTTTTT. It codes for CASSSGTASTNEKLFF.

The J gene is TRBJ1-5, the V gene TRBV7-9; D not resolved. The CDR3 has 16 residues. Per germline, CDR1 SEHNR and CDR2 FQNEAQ (reference sequence). Trimming shortened V by 1 base and J by 1 base, and 11 bases separated the two germline ends. The CDR3 DNA is TGTGCCAGCAGCTTAGGCTCAGGCCCAAGCAATCAGCCCCAGCATTTT. Translated: CASSLGSGPSNQPQHF. Variable domain in full (rest from reference TRBV7-9 and TRBJ1-5): DTGVSQNPRHKITKRGQNVTFRCDPISEHNRLYWYRQTLGQGPEFLTYFQNEAQLEKSRLLSDRFSAERPKGSFSTLEIQRTEQGDSAMYLCASSLGSGPSNQPQHFGDGTRLSIL.

This chain's CDR3 is CASSRGQASSYNSPLHF. Here the CDR3 DNA reads TGTGCCAGTAGTAGAGGACAGGCAAGCTCCTATAATTCACCCCTCCACTTT. The chain combines TRBV19 with TRBJ1-6; 7 bases map to TRBD1. This CDR3 has 17 amino acids. Germline V gene sequence: CDR1 LNHDA, CDR2 SQIVND (reference sequence). The junction had 6 bases not matched to a gene; V was cut back by 4 bases and J by 0 bases.